Listed below are T cell receptor beta chains from one sample, sequenced in a study of cytomegalovirus exposure and HLA in healthy donors. Clones were sequenced by immunoSEQ multiplex PCR, and TCRdb holds only the in-frame ones, with some missing. The repertoire consists of roughly 150,000 clones, with approximately 76% occurring once and the leading ten covering about 4.9%. Sequencing used PBMCs. These receptors came from a woman in her late teens or twenties in good health and CMV-seropositive. Both conserved end residues are part of each CDR3. The D gene is left open where the match is weak. Clone size is given for some rows only: seen once, a few or many times, or a class if the clone is expanded.

abundance: .
j_gene: TRBJ1-2
d_gene: .
v_gene: TRBV4-1
CDR3nt: TGCGCCAGCAGCCAAGTGTCGGGAGTAGCGGGCTATGGCTACACCTTC
CDR3aa: CASSQVSGVAGYGYTF

abundance: .
j_gene: TRBJ2-7
d_gene: TRBD2
v_gene: TRBV4-2
CDR3nt: TGTGCCAGCAGCCAGCTAGCGGGGGGGAAATACGAGCAGTACTTC
CDR3aa: CASSQLAGGKYEQYF

abundance: .
j_gene: TRBJ1-4
d_gene: TRBD1
v_gene: TRBV5-1
CDR3nt: TGCGCCAGCAGCTTAGGGACAGGGGGCGCAGGAACTAATGAAAAACTGTTTTTT
CDR3aa: CASSLGTGGAGTNEKLFF

abundance: .
j_gene: TRBJ2-1
d_gene: .
v_gene: TRBV4-1
CDR3nt: TGCGCCAGCAGCCAGACAGGTACGAAGCAGTTCTTC
CDR3aa: CASSQTGTKQFF

abundance: .
j_gene: TRBJ2-5
d_gene: .
v_gene: TRBV19
CDR3nt: TGTGCCAGTAGTACCTGGGGGACTCCCGGGCGAGAGACCCAGTACTTC
CDR3aa: CASSTWGTPGRETQYF

abundance: .
j_gene: TRBJ2-1
d_gene: TRBD1
v_gene: TRBV30
CDR3nt: TGTGCCTGGAGTGTTACAGGGGTGAATGAGCAGTTCTTC
CDR3aa: CAWSVTGVNEQFF

abundance: .
j_gene: TRBJ1-1
d_gene: .
v_gene: TRBV9
CDR3nt: TGTGCCAGCAGCGCAGACTTGGGGAGCACTGAAGCTTTCTTT
CDR3aa: CASSADLGSTEAFF

abundance: few
j_gene: TRBJ1-1
d_gene: TRBD1
v_gene: TRBV5-5
CDR3nt: TGTGCCAGCAGCCCAGGACAGGGGTGGAACACTGAAGCTTTCTTT
CDR3aa: CASSPGQGWNTEAFF

abundance: .
j_gene: TRBJ1-4
d_gene: .
v_gene: TRBV5-1
CDR3nt: TGCGCCAGCAGCCAGGACCCAGAGGGTGAAAAACTGTTTTTT
CDR3aa: CASSQDPEGEKLFF

abundance: .
j_gene: TRBJ2-7
d_gene: TRBD1
v_gene: TRBV2
CDR3nt: TGTGCCAGCAGCCAGGACAGGGCCTCCTACGAGCAGTACTTC
CDR3aa: CASSQDRASYEQYF

abundance: .
j_gene: TRBJ2-7
d_gene: TRBD1
v_gene: TRBV19
CDR3nt: TGTGCCAGTAGGGACAGGGACAGGGGTTTCATCGAGCAGTACTTC
CDR3aa: CASRDRDRGFIEQYF

abundance: .
j_gene: TRBJ2-3
d_gene: TRBD2
v_gene: TRBV9
CDR3nt: TGTGCCAGCAGCGCCCGACTAGCGGGGGCCACAGATACGCAGTATTTT
CDR3aa: CASSARLAGATDTQYF

abundance: few
j_gene: TRBJ1-2
d_gene: .
v_gene: TRBV13
CDR3nt: TGTGCCAGCAGCTCCCGAGGACTTAACTATGGCTACACCTTC
CDR3aa: CASSSRGLNYGYTF

abundance: .
j_gene: TRBJ1-1
d_gene: .
v_gene: TRBV19
CDR3nt: TGTGCCAGTAGTATAGAGGGGGGGCCCCTGAACACTGAAGCTTTCTTT
CDR3aa: CASSIEGGPLNTEAFF

abundance: .
j_gene: TRBJ1-2
d_gene: TRBD1
v_gene: TRBV6-6
CDR3nt: TGTGCCAGCAGGGACACAGGGGATAGTGGCTACACCTTC
CDR3aa: CASRDTGDSGYTF

abundance: few
j_gene: TRBJ2-3
d_gene: .
v_gene: TRBV30
CDR3nt: TGTGCCTGGGAGTCATGGACAAGCGCAGATACGCAGTATTTT
CDR3aa: CAWESWTSADTQYF

abundance: .
j_gene: TRBJ2-3
d_gene: .
v_gene: TRBV2
CDR3nt: TGTGCCACAGGGCGACAGCCAGATACGCAGTATTTT
CDR3aa: CATGRQPDTQYF

abundance: .
j_gene: TRBJ2-3
d_gene: TRBD1
v_gene: TRBV7-9
CDR3nt: TGTGCCAGCAGCTCGGACAGGGGGCTCCTCACAGATACGCAGTATTTT
CDR3aa: CASSSDRGLLTDTQYF

abundance: .
j_gene: TRBJ1-2
d_gene: .
v_gene: TRBV29-1
CDR3nt: TGCAGCGTTGATCGGCAGGACTATGGCTACACCTTC
CDR3aa: CSVDRQDYGYTF

abundance: .
j_gene: TRBJ2-7
d_gene: TRBD2
v_gene: TRBV19
CDR3nt: TGTGCCAGTAGTATAGATTCTAGCGGGTCTGTCTACGAGCAGTACTTC
CDR3aa: CASSIDSSGSVYEQYF

abundance: .
j_gene: TRBJ2-7
d_gene: .
v_gene: TRBV7-2
CDR3nt: TGTGCCAGCAGCCCAGCCAGCGGGTACGAGCAGTACTTC
CDR3aa: CASSPASGYEQYF

abundance: .
j_gene: TRBJ2-7
d_gene: TRBD2
v_gene: TRBV9
CDR3nt: TGTGCCAGCAGCGTAGCAGTAGCGGGGGAAACCTACGAGCAGTACTTC
CDR3aa: CASSVAVAGETYEQYF

abundance: .
j_gene: TRBJ1-6
d_gene: .
v_gene: TRBV19
CDR3nt: TGTGCCAGTGCCAGGGGCCAGGGGACCGCGTATAATTCACCCCTCCACTTT
CDR3aa: CASARGQGTAYNSPLHF

abundance: .
j_gene: TRBJ2-3
d_gene: TRBD1
v_gene: TRBV12-5
CDR3nt: TGTGCTAGTGGTTTACCTGGGACAGTGTCTAGCACAGATACGCAGTATTTT
CDR3aa: CASGLPGTVSSTDTQYF

abundance: .
j_gene: TRBJ2-1
d_gene: .
v_gene: TRBV14
CDR3nt: TGTGCCAGAGTTTGGCCAGGCCCCTCCTACAATGAGCAGTTCTTC
CDR3aa: CARVWPGPSYNEQFF

abundance: .
j_gene: TRBJ2-7
d_gene: TRBD1
v_gene: TRBV5-1
CDR3nt: TGCGCCAGCAGCCAGCAAGGAGCGGACAGGGGATACGAGCAGTACTTC
CDR3aa: CASSQQGADRGYEQYF

abundance: once
j_gene: TRBJ1-5
d_gene: .
v_gene: TRBV9
CDR3nt: TGTGCCAGCAGCGTAGACCTTGGACAACCCCAGCATTTT
CDR3aa: CASSVDLGQPQHF

abundance: .
j_gene: TRBJ2-7
d_gene: .
v_gene: TRBV9
CDR3nt: TGCGCCAGCAGCGTGAATATGCAGGGGGGCTACGAGCAGTACTTC
CDR3aa: CASSVNMQGGYEQYF

abundance: .
j_gene: TRBJ1-5
d_gene: .
v_gene: TRBV19
CDR3nt: TGTGCCAGTAGTGGGCAGGGTATGAAAAATCAGCCCCAGCATTTT
CDR3aa: CASSGQGMKNQPQHF

abundance: .
j_gene: TRBJ2-5
d_gene: .
v_gene: TRBV7-2
CDR3nt: TGTGCCAGCAGCTCCCGTGGACTACAAGAGACCCAGTACTTC
CDR3aa: CASSSRGLQETQYF

abundance: .
j_gene: TRBJ2-5
d_gene: TRBD2
v_gene: TRBV9
CDR3nt: TGTGCCAGCAGCGTAATAGCGGGGGCCCAAGAGACCCAGTACTTC
CDR3aa: CASSVIAGAQETQYF

abundance: medium-sized
j_gene: TRBJ2-7
d_gene: .
v_gene: TRBV19
CDR3nt: TGTGCCAGTAGTATTCGGGGAAGTAGGGAGCAGTACTTC
CDR3aa: CASSIRGSREQYF

abundance: .
j_gene: TRBJ2-1
d_gene: .
v_gene: TRBV11-2
CDR3nt: TGTGCCAGCAGCCTCACTGGGGGGTTAAAGGACAATGAGCAGTTCTTC
CDR3aa: CASSLTGGLKDNEQFF

abundance: few
j_gene: TRBJ2-1
d_gene: TRBD2
v_gene: TRBV27
CDR3nt: TGTGCCAGCAGTTCCGAGAGCGGGGGGGCATCTTCTGAGCAGTTCTTC
CDR3aa: CASSSESGGASSEQFF

abundance: .
j_gene: TRBJ1-5
d_gene: .
v_gene: TRBV19
CDR3nt: TGTGCCAGTAGTATGCGCAGCCGGGGGGGCAGGAGAGATCAGCCCCAGCATTTT
CDR3aa: CASSMRSRGGRRDQPQHF

abundance: few
j_gene: TRBJ1-3
d_gene: .
v_gene: TRBV5-1
CDR3nt: TGCGCCAGCAGCTTGCCTGTAGACTCTGGAAACACCATATATTTT
CDR3aa: CASSLPVDSGNTIYF

abundance: .
j_gene: TRBJ2-7
d_gene: .
v_gene: TRBV30
CDR3nt: TGTGCCTGGAGTGTTAATTCCTACGAGCAGTACTTC
CDR3aa: CAWSVNSYEQYF

abundance: .
j_gene: TRBJ2-7
d_gene: .
v_gene: TRBV25-1
CDR3nt: TGTGCCAGCAGTGGCTCCGGGATCCTCCACGAGCAGTACTTC
CDR3aa: CASSGSGILHEQYF

abundance: .
j_gene: TRBJ2-1
d_gene: TRBD2
v_gene: TRBV10-2
CDR3nt: TGCGCCAGCCTCGGGACTAGTCGGGGAGAGCAGTTCTTC
CDR3aa: CASLGTSRGEQFF

abundance: .
j_gene: TRBJ2-7
d_gene: .
v_gene: TRBV5-5
CDR3nt: TGTGCCAGCAGCTTGGGGCTATCCGGGACACGCTACGAGCAGTACTTC
CDR3aa: CASSLGLSGTRYEQYF

abundance: .
j_gene: TRBJ1-5
d_gene: .
v_gene: TRBV6-5
CDR3nt: TGTGCCAGCAGCCCGGACAGTAGCCAAGGTCAGCCCCAGCATTTT
CDR3aa: CASSPDSSQGQPQHF

abundance: .
j_gene: TRBJ1-5
d_gene: TRBD1
v_gene: TRBV7-2
CDR3nt: TGTGCCAGCAGCTTACTAAATGTAGGGGGCCTGCAGCCCCAGCATTTT
CDR3aa: CASSLLNVGGLQPQHF

abundance: .
j_gene: TRBJ1-5
d_gene: .
v_gene: TRBV6-1
CDR3nt: TGTGCCAGCAGTTCAGGTCGCGATCAGCCCCAGCATTTT
CDR3aa: CASSSGRDQPQHF

abundance: .
j_gene: TRBJ1-4
d_gene: .
v_gene: TRBV29-1
CDR3nt: TGCAGCGTTATTTCGGGCAGGGGTGAAAAACTGTTTTTT
CDR3aa: CSVISGRGEKLFF

abundance: few
j_gene: TRBJ1-2
d_gene: TRBD1
v_gene: TRBV5-1
CDR3nt: TGCGCCAGCAGCCCGGGGGACAGCGGGCCTTTTGGTGGCTACACCTTC
CDR3aa: CASSPGDSGPFGGYTF

abundance: .
j_gene: TRBJ2-7
d_gene: TRBD1
v_gene: TRBV4-3
CDR3nt: TGCGCCAGCAGCCAAGGACAGGGGGGGGGTTACGAGCAGTACTTC
CDR3aa: CASSQGQGGGYEQYF

abundance: few
j_gene: TRBJ2-3
d_gene: .
v_gene: TRBV27
CDR3nt: TGTGCCAGCAGCCCCTCGACAGGTTTAGATACGCAGTATTTT
CDR3aa: CASSPSTGLDTQYF

abundance: once
j_gene: TRBJ2-7
d_gene: .
v_gene: TRBV19
CDR3nt: TGTGCCTCCGCTATAGCGAGCAGTACCTACGAGCAGTACTTC
CDR3aa: CASAIASSTYEQYF

abundance: .
j_gene: TRBJ1-2
d_gene: .
v_gene: TRBV30
CDR3nt: TGTGCCTGGAGTGACAGGGTTTTGTATGGCTACACCTTC
CDR3aa: CAWSDRVLYGYTF

abundance: .
j_gene: TRBJ2-5
d_gene: .
v_gene: TRBV30
CDR3nt: TGTGCCTGGAGCCAAGGGAGGATTGGAGAGACCCAGTACTTC
CDR3aa: CAWSQGRIGETQYF

abundance: once
j_gene: TRBJ1-1
d_gene: .
v_gene: TRBV12-5
CDR3nt: TGTGCTAGTGGTTTGTATCGTCGGGGGGTAAATAGACCGTTGAACACTGAAGCTTTCTTT
CDR3aa: CASGLYRRGVNRPLNTEAFF

abundance: .
j_gene: TRBJ1-1
d_gene: .
v_gene: TRBV18
CDR3nt: TGTGCCAGCTCACCTCTAGCCCAGAACACTGAAGCTTTCTTT
CDR3aa: CASSPLAQNTEAFF

abundance: few
j_gene: TRBJ1-1
d_gene: .
v_gene: TRBV25-1
CDR3nt: TGTGCCAGCAGGAGACACGATTTAGCTTTCTTT
CDR3aa: CASRRHDLAFF

abundance: .
j_gene: TRBJ1-1
d_gene: .
v_gene: TRBV19
CDR3nt: TGTGCCAGTAATCCCCGGAATAGGGGGAACATGAACACTGAAGCTTTCTTT
CDR3aa: CASNPRNRGNMNTEAFF

abundance: .
j_gene: TRBJ2-1
d_gene: TRBD2
v_gene: TRBV19
CDR3nt: TGTGCCAGTAGCCAAGGGCGGGGGGGCCTGTACAATGAGCAGTTCTTC
CDR3aa: CASSQGRGGLYNEQFF

abundance: .
j_gene: TRBJ2-7
d_gene: .
v_gene: TRBV27
CDR3nt: TGTGCCAGCAGTTTAAGAGGGGGGGTGGGGGAGCAGTACTTC
CDR3aa: CASSLRGGVGEQYF

abundance: .
j_gene: TRBJ2-5
d_gene: .
v_gene: TRBV28
CDR3nt: TGTGCCAGCATGACTGCAAAAGAGACCCAGTACTTC
CDR3aa: CASMTAKETQYF

abundance: .
j_gene: TRBJ1-3
d_gene: TRBD1
v_gene: TRBV29-1
CDR3nt: TGCAGCGTCAGCGACAGGGAGGGAAACACCATATATTTT
CDR3aa: CSVSDREGNTIYF

abundance: few
j_gene: TRBJ2-2
d_gene: TRBD2
v_gene: TRBV4-3
CDR3nt: TGCGCCAGCAGCCAAGTACTAGCGGGGGGAGGCGCCGGGGAGCTGTTTTTT
CDR3aa: CASSQVLAGGGAGELFF